The subject of this entry is one TCR beta chain. The authors' processing: Estimates of nucleated cell counts were drawn from the amplification of reference gene primers. Clones were sequenced by immunoSEQ multiplex PCR, and TCRdb holds only the in-frame ones, with some missing. That table supplies the V and J calls and clone size; D and trimming were determined from the DNA. The data contain approximately 100,000 clones, approximately 70% of them singletons. The data originate from a study of blood T cell repertoires in COVID-19. The CDR3 is 13 residues long. With 6 bases removed from V and 4 bases from J, the gap between germline ends came to 13 bases. CDR1 and CDR2 (germline): SGHTA, FQGNSA.

The sequence derives from a man aged 80 or over with acute or convalescent COVID-19. V and J are TRBV7-2 and TRBJ2-7; a weak D match, TRBD1 (6 bases). Sequencing input: peripheral blood. CDR3: CASSRDIGYEQYF. In DNA form, the CDR3 reads TGTGCCAGCAGTCGGGACATAGGATACGAGCAGTACTTC. Drawing the rest from reference TRBV7-2 and TRBJ2-7, the complete variable domain is GAGVSQSPSNKVTEKGKDVELRCDPISGHTALYWYRQSLGQGLEFLIYFQGNSAPDKSGLPSDRFSAERTGGSVSTLTIQRTQQEDSAVYLCASSRDIGYEQYFGPGTRLTVT.